The T cell receptor beta chain described here comes from a study of cytomegalovirus exposure and HLA in healthy donors. Whole-study findings and limits: Compared with the approximately 670-donor mean, an Asian-associated ancestry cluster reportedly had fewer N-insertions, according to a later analysis. In a later analysis, TCR beta V- and J-gene trimming showed a link to a missense DCLRE1C variant. Overall, about 160 TCR beta chains were annotated as cytomegalovirus-associated. Within an earlier analysis, most TCR beta V segments proved productive either about 87% or about 30% of the time.

On this clone itself: As yet, its antigen is unknown.

In the PCR, 60 Vbeta and 13 Jbeta primers were used. Sequenced by immunoSEQ multiplex PCR; TCRdb stores in-frame clones only, minus some. The table lists 110,000 to 150,000 clones, around 85% of them singletons. Germline V gene sequence: CDR1 SNHLY, CDR2 FYNNEI. V gave up 5 bases and J gave up 4 bases, with 17 bases separating them. The length of the CDR3 is 15 residues. This clonotype was sampled from a man between 35 and 55 years old in good health and CMV-seropositive. Sample: PBMCs. V and J are TRBV2 and TRBJ1-2; tentative D call: TRBD1 (6 bases). CDR3 protein: CASSQPTGPGYGYTF. The CDR3 region has the DNA TGTGCCAGCAGTCAGCCGACAGGCCCTGGCTATGGCTACACCTTC.